This T cell receptor beta chain is from a study of cytomegalovirus exposure and HLA in healthy donors. CDR3 length equals 15 residues. The PCR had 60 Vbeta and 13 Jbeta primers. TCRdb's copy holds only in-frame clones and misses some; the assay was immunoSEQ multiplex PCR. The table records approximately 120,000 clones, roughly 69% of them present only once. The chain uses TRBV12-2 and TRBJ1-4. TRBV12-2 is a pseudogene. The sequence came from a woman in her sixties or seventies in good health and CMV-seropositive. The sample comprised PBMCs. As DNA, the CDR3 is TGTGCAAGTCGCTTAGGCCGAGCAACTAATGAAAAACTGTTTTTT. This encodes CASRLGRATNEKLFF.